A single sample is the source of the 21 T cell receptor beta chains below, sequenced in a study of technical replicates of blood from four donors. The method was immunoSEQ multiplex PCR; TCRdb's version includes in-frame clones alone and lacks a portion of them. This sample has under 90,000 clones, with 93% found just once. The sequenced material came from T cells isolated from PBMCs. These receptors all come from a human donor in good health.

The rearrangement joins TRBV6-1 to TRBJ2-1, with 11 bases that match TRBD2. The V gene's germline CDR1 is MNHNS and CDR2 SASEGT. This CDR3 contains 14 residues. After removal of 10 bases from V and 3 bases from J, the junction contained 5 bases not matched to a gene. CDR3 DNA sequence: TGTGCCACCGAAACTAGCGGGGGCTACAATGAGCAGTTCTTC. Translating gives CATETSGGYNEQFF.

The V gene is TRBV5-1, the J gene TRBJ2-4; D is uncertain. Germline V gene data show CDR1 as SGHRS and CDR2 as YFSETQ. V was cut by 2 bases and J by 0 bases, with 6 bases left in between. The CDR3 spans 14 residues. CDR3 sequence reads: CASSFSLAKNIQYF. For the CDR3, the DNA is TGCGCCAGCAGCTTCAGTCTAGCCAAAAACATTCAGTACTTC.

V is TRBV2 and J is TRBJ1-1, with 8 bases aligning to TRBD1. The CDR3 has 14 amino acids. V lost 4 bases and J lost 5; bases outside the gene matches: 6. From germline, CDR1 is SNHLY and CDR2 FYNNEI. CDR3 amino acids: CASSGVQGETEAFF. CDR3 bases: TGTGCCAGCAGTGGAGTACAGGGGGAGACTGAAGCTTTCTTT.

This sequence joins TRBV10-3 and TRBJ2-4; TRBD2 matches 8 bases. Germline V gene data show CDR1 as ENHRY and CDR2 as SYGVKD. CDR3 length: 13 amino acids. The ends lost 8 bases at V and 3 bases at J; junction bases unmatched: 3. The CDR3 loop reads CAIRGGVKNIQYF. DNA of the CDR3: TGTGCCATCCGGGGGGGGGTCAAAAACATTCAGTACTTC.

CDR3 nucleotide sequence: TGCGCCAGCACACAGGGGGGGACTGAAGCTTTCTTT. The encoded protein is CASTQGGTEAFF. The chain has TRBV10-2 and TRBJ1-1; 8 bases are shared with TRBD1. The germline CDR1 and CDR2 sequences are WSHSY and SAAADI. The CDR3 is 12 amino acids. Trimming removed 7 bases from V and 5 bases from J; junction bases left unmatched: 3.

The rearrangement joins TRBV7-7 to TRBJ2-2, with D perhaps matching TRBD1 (5 bases). Trimming cost V 5 bases and J 1 base, with 11 bases left between them. Germline CDR1 is SSHAT and CDR2 is FNYEAQ (reference sequence). The CDR3 covers 15 residues. The CDR3 DNA reads as TGTGCCAGCAGCCCGTTAACAGGGAACACCGGGGAGCTGTTTTTT. It specifies CASSPLTGNTGELFF.

This chain connects TRBV10-1 to TRBJ1-1; 10 bases align to TRBD1. The CDR3 loop spans 15 amino acids. Losses at the gene ends were 2 bases for V and 6 bases for J; bases not matched to a gene: 6. In germline, CDR1 is WNHNN, CDR2 SYGVQD (reference sequence). CDR3 sequence (DNA): TGCGCCAGCAGTGAGCGACAGGGGGCTGGAGCTGAAGCTTTCTTT. It specifies CASSERQGAGAEAFF.

The chain links TRBV2 to TRBJ1-4; D is perhaps TRBD1 (5 bases). Trimming removed 6 bases at V and 8 bases at J, with 19 bases between. The germline CDR1 and CDR2 sequences are SNHLY and FYNNEI. The CDR3 length is 15 residues. The CDR3 DNA is TGTGCCAGCAGGAAAACTGTGTCGGGGGTGGAAAAACTGTTTTTT. It yields the protein CASRKTVSGVEKLFF.

The J gene is TRBJ1-1, the V gene TRBV4-1; the match to TRBD1 covers 9 bases. CDR3 length: 14 residues. In germline, CDR1 is MGHRA, CDR2 YSYEKL. J lost 1 base, V lost 8 bases, and 5 bases had no gene match. The CDR3 nucleotides read TGCGCCAGCGGCTCGACAGGGGGGAACACTGAAGCTTTCTTT. Translation gives CASGSTGGNTEAFF.

The rearrangement uses TRBV7-9 and TRBJ2-1, with 7 bases fitting TRBD2. The germline V gene has CDR1 SEHNR and CDR2 FQNEAQ (reference sequence). The CDR3 spans 18 residues. V lost 0 bases and J lost 0; bases outside the gene matches: 8. This chain's CDR3 is CASSLAFMRGSSYNEQFF. The CDR3 DNA is TGTGCCAGCAGCTTAGCCTTTATGCGGGGGAGCTCCTACAATGAGCAGTTCTTC. Based on the CDR3 plus reference TRBV7-9 and TRBJ2-1, the full variable domain is DTGVSQNPRHKITKRGQNVTFRCDPISEHNRLYWYRQTLGQGPEFLTYFQNEAQLEKSRLLSDRFSAERPKGSFSTLEIQRTEQGDSAMYLCASSLAFMRGSSYNEQFFGPGTRLTVL.

This clone was seen just once. The genes are TRBV19 and TRBJ1-6, with D possibly TRBD1 on 5 matching bases. V dropped 3 bases and J dropped 9 bases, with 9 bases sitting between them. Per the germline V gene, CDR1 is LNHDA and CDR2 is SQIVND (reference sequence). This CDR3 spans 13 amino acids. This CDR3 reads CASSMIGASPLHF. The CDR3 DNA reads TGTGCCAGTAGTATGATTGGGGCTTCACCCCTCCACTTT.

The chain recombines TRBV2 with TRBJ2-7, with D possibly matching TRBD2 (6 bases). Trimming shortened V by 8 bases and J by 0 bases, and 17 bases separated the two germline ends. The CDR3 totals 15 residues. Germline CDR1 SNHLY, CDR2 FYNNEI. CDR3 region: CASGGTNTFSYEQYF. CDR3 DNA sequence: TGTGCCAGCGGGGGGACGAATACGTTCTCCTACGAGCAGTACTTC.

The chain joins TRBV11-3 to TRBJ1-1, with D uncertain. V gave up 4 bases and J gave up 1 base, with 16 bases separating them. CDR1 and CDR2 (germline): SGHNT, YENEEA. The CDR3 runs to 16 residues. The DNA for the CDR3 is TGTGCCAGCAGCTCTTGGAGCTTGGAAACGAACACTGAAGCTTTCTTT. Its translation is CASSSWSLETNTEAFF.

The chain combines TRBV5-6 with TRBJ2-7, with D possibly TRBD1 on 6 matching bases. The CDR3 is 17 residues long. CDR1 and CDR2 (germline): SGHDT, YYEEEE. Deletions cut 2 bases from V and 0 bases from J, with 18 bases between. The DNA of the CDR3 is TGTGCCAGCAGCTTAAACGAGGACAGAGCAACCTCCTACGAGCAGTACTTC. This codes for CASSLNEDRATSYEQYF.

This chain connects TRBV28 to TRBJ1-5; D not certain. The CDR3 length is 14 residues. The germline V gene has CDR1 MDHEN and CDR2 SYDVKM. Trimming took off 8 bases at V and 0 bases at J, with 11 bases between the two ends. DNA for the CDR3: TGTGCCAGCTCCGCAGGCCTTAGCAATCAGCCCCAGCATTTT. Translated, it gives CASSAGLSNQPQHF.

The chain links TRBV25-1 to TRBJ1-2; TRBD1 agrees at 7 bases. Germline trimming cut 1 base from V and 4 bases from J; bases unmatched to any gene: 0. Germline CDR1 is MGHDK and CDR2 is SYGVNS. The CDR3 is made up of 13 amino acids. The chain's CDR3 is CASSESGGYGYTF. The CDR3 bases are TGTGCCAGCAGTGAATCAGGGGGCTATGGCTACACCTTC.

The rearrangement uses TRBV4-1 and TRBJ2-7, with 12 bases that match TRBD2. There are 18 residues in the CDR3. Unmatched junction bases numbered 11, after V lost 1 base and J lost 4 bases. CDR1 and CDR2 (germline): MGHRA, YSYEKL. The CDR3 sequence: CASSQAPRLAGVPYEQYF. DNA of the CDR3: TGCGCCAGCAGCCAAGCCCCGCGACTAGCGGGGGTCCCATACGAGCAGTACTTC.

The chain carries TRBV27 and TRBJ2-7; 10 bases line up with TRBD1. Germline loops: CDR1 MNHEY, CDR2 SMNVEV (reference sequence). The V gene end was trimmed by 7 bases and the J gene end by 5 bases; junction bases not matched to a gene: 5. The CDR3 covers 13 residues. The CDR3 loop is CASTDRGRNEQYF. As DNA, the CDR3 is TGTGCCAGCACCGACAGGGGGCGGAACGAGCAGTACTTC.

CDR3 coding DNA: TGTGCCAGCAGTACTACAGGGTACTACGAGCAGTACTTC. Translating gives CASSTTGYYEQYF. This rearrangement joins TRBV2 to TRBJ2-7; the D gene is possibly TRBD1 (6 bases). Trimming stripped 5 bases from V and 3 bases from J, with 11 bases between. CDR1 is SNHLY, CDR2 FYNNEI, per germline. The CDR3 contains 13 residues.

The J gene is TRBJ1-6, the V gene TRBV9; a weak D match, TRBD1 (6 bases). The germline CDR1 and CDR2 sequences are SGDLS and YYNGEE. CDR3 length: 17 amino acids. The V gene lost 5 bases and the J gene lost 0 bases, with 15 bases spanning the gap. DNA of the CDR3: TGTGCCAGCAGTATGGGGGGGCGAAGCTCCTATAATTCACCCCTCCACTTT. Translation: CASSMGGRSSYNSPLHF.

The rearrangement uses TRBV5-1 and TRBJ2-7, with TRBD1 as a possible D gene (6 bases). There are 14 residues in the CDR3. From germline, CDR1 is SGHRS and CDR2 YFSETQ. The V end was cut by 2 bases, the J end by 1 base, with 10 bases between. The chain's CDR3 is CASSLQGISYEQYF. CDR3 in DNA: TGCGCCAGCAGCTTACAGGGAATTTCCTACGAGCAGTACTTC. Complete variable domain (other parts from reference TRBV5-1 and TRBJ2-7): KAGVTQTPRYLIKTRGQQVTLSCSPISGHRSVSWYQQTPGQGLQFLFEYFSETQRNKGNFPGRFSGRQFSNSRSEMNVSTLELGDSALYLCASSLQGISYEQYFGPGTRLTVT.